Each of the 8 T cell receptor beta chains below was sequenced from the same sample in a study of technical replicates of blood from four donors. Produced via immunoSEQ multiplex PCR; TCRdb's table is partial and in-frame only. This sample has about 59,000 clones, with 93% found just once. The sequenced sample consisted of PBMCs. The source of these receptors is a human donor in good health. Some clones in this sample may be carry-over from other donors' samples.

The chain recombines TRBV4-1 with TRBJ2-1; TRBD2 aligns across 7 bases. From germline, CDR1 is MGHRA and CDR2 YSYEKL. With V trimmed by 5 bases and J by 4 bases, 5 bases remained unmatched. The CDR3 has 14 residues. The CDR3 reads CASSSYGGYNEQFF. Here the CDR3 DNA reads TGCGCCAGCAGCTCGTACGGGGGGTACAATGAGCAGTTCTTC.

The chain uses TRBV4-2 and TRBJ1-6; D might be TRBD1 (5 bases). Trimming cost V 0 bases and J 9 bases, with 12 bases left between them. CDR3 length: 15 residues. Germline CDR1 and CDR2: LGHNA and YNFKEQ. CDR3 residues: CASSQESQGLSPLHF. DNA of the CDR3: TGTGCCAGCAGCCAAGAATCCCAGGGACTTTCACCCCTCCACTTT.

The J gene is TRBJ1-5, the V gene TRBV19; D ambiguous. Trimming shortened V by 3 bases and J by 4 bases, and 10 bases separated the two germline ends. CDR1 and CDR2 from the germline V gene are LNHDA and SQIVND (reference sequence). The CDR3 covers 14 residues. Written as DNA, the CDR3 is TGTGCCAGTAGTATTCACAGACCAAATCAGCCCCAGCATTTT. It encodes CASSIHRPNQPQHF. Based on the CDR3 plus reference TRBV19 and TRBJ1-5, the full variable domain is DGGITQSPKYLFRKEGQNVTLSCEQNLNHDAMYWYRQDPGQGLRLIYYSQIVNDFQKGDIAEGYSVSREKKESFPLTVTSAQKNPTAFYLCASSIHRPNQPQHFGDGTRLSIL.

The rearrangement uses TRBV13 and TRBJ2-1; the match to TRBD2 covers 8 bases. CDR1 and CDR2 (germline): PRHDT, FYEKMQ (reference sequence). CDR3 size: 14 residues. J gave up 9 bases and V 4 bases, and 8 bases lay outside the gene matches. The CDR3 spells CASSYTSGAGEQFF. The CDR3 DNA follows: TGTGCCAGCAGCTACACTAGCGGAGCCGGTGAGCAGTTCTTC.

The DNA of the CDR3 is TGTGCCAGCAGCCACGGGAGGGACAGAAATCAGCCCCAGCATTTT. Its protein is CASSHGRDRNQPQHF. V and J are TRBV7-9 and TRBJ1-5; 7 bases align to TRBD1. J gave up 4 bases and V 5 bases, and 8 bases lay outside the gene matches. This CDR3 is built from 15 residues. Germline V gene sequence: CDR1 SEHNR, CDR2 FQNEAQ (reference sequence).

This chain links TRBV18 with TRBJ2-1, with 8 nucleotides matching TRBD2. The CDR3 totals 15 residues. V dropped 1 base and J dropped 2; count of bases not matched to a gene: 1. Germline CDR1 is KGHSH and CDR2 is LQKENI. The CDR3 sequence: CASSPLAGTYNEQFF. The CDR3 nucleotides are TGTGCCAGCTCACCACTAGCGGGAACCTACAATGAGCAGTTCTTC.

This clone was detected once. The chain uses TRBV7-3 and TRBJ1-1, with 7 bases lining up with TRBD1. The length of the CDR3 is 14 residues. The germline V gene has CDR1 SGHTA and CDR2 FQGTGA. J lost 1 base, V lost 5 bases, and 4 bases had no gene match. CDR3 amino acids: CASSTDRENTEAFF. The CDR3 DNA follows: TGTGCCAGCAGCACCGACAGGGAGAACACTGAAGCTTTCTTT.

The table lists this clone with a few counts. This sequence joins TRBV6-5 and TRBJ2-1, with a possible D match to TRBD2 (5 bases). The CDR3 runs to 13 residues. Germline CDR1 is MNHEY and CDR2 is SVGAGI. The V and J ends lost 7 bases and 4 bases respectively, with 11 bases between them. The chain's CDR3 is CASMGGRYNEQFF. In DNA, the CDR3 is TGTGCCAGCATGGGCGGGCGGTACAATGAGCAGTTCTTC.